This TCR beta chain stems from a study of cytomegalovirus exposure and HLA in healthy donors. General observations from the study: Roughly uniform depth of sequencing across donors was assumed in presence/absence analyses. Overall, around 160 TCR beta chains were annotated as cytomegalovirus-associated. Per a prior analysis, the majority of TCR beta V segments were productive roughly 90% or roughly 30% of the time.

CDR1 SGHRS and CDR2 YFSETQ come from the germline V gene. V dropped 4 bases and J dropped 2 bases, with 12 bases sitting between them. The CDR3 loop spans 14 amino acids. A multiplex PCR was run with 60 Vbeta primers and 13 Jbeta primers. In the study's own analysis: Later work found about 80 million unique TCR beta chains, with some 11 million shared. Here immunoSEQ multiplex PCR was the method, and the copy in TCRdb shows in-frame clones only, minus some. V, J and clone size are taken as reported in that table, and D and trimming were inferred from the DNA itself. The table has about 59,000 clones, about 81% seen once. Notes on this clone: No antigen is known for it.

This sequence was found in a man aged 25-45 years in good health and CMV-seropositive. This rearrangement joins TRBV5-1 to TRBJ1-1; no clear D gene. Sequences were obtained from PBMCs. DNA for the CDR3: TGCGCCAGCAGCCCCCAGGTCAGTAACACTGAAGCTTTCTTT. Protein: CASSPQVSNTEAFF.